These 11 T cell receptor beta chains were all obtained from the same sample, sequenced in a study of blood T cell repertoires in COVID-19. The repertoire was sequenced with immunoSEQ multiplex PCR; TCRdb's copy has only in-frame clones and lacks some. The sample has 150,000 to 200,000 clones, 85% to 95% seen once. Sequencing was carried out using peripheral blood. These receptors came from a woman aged 45 to 65 with acute or convalescent COVID-19.

The chain recombines TRBV6-5 with TRBJ1-2; D unresolved. Between the trimmed V and J ends, which lost 6 bases and 4 bases, there was a span of 9 bases. Germline V lookup: CDR1 MNHEY, CDR2 SVGAGI. This CDR3 spans 12 amino acids. CDR3 DNA sequence: TGTGCCAGCAGCCCCGATAGCTATGGCTACACCTTC. This gives the protein CASSPDSYGYTF.

The CDR3 sequence: CASSGFTLGSGNEQFF. The CDR3 DNA is TGTGCCAGCAGTGGTTTTACCCTAGGCTCGGGCAATGAGCAGTTCTTC. V is TRBV2 and J is TRBJ2-1; D is undetermined. V gave up 4 bases and J gave up 6 bases, with 19 bases separating them. CDR3 length: 16 residues. Germline V gene data show CDR1 as SNHLY and CDR2 as FYNNEI. Based on the CDR3 plus reference TRBV2 and TRBJ2-1, the full variable domain is EPEVTQTPSHQVTQMGQEVILRCVPISNHLYFYWYRQILGQKVEFLVSFYNNEISEKSEIFDDQFSVERPDGSNFTLKIRSTKLEDSAMYFCASSGFTLGSGNEQFFGPGTRLTVL.

V gene TRBV18 combines with J gene TRBJ1-2; possibly TRBD1 for D (6 bases). Germline V gene lookup returns CDR1 KGHSH and CDR2 LQKENI. The CDR3 length is 14 residues. Trimming removed 3 bases from V and 2 bases from J, with 10 bases in between. The chain's CDR3 is CASSPTQGNYGYTF. In DNA form, the CDR3 reads TGTGCCAGCTCACCCACCCAGGGGAACTATGGCTACACCTTC.

This rearrangement joins TRBV15 to TRBJ1-1, with D possibly TRBD1 on 5 matching bases. The CDR3 has 16 amino acids. The ends were cut back, 2 bases at V and 3 bases at J, with 16 bases in the middle. Germline lookup yields CDR1 LNHNV and CDR2 YYDKDF (reference sequence). CDR3 residues: CATSRQGWVGDTEAFF. Here the CDR3 DNA reads TGTGCCACCAGCAGACAGGGTTGGGTTGGTGACACTGAAGCTTTCTTT.

This clone was observed once. The chain is built from TRBV25-1 and TRBJ2-7; 8 nucleotides agree with TRBD1. The CDR3 extends over 13 amino acids. The ends lost 3 bases at V and 5 bases at J; junction bases unmatched: 3. Germline V gene data show CDR1 as MGHDK and CDR2 as SYGVNS. In nucleotides, the CDR3 is TGTGCCAGCAGTGACAGGGGGCGCCACGAGCAGTACTTC. Protein product: CASSDRGRHEQYF.

V and J are TRBV6-1 and TRBJ1-6; D uncertain. In germline, CDR1 is MNHNS, CDR2 SASEGT. V was cut by 0 bases and J by 2 bases, with 14 bases left in between. The CDR3 is 18 residues long. CDR3 amino acids: CASSEALLVRTYNSPLHF. CDR3 nucleotides: TGTGCCAGCAGTGAAGCGCTTCTGGTCAGGACCTATAATTCACCCCTCCACTTT.

The chain couples TRBV4-2 to TRBJ2-5; 7 nucleotides match TRBD1. V lost 6 bases, J lost 2 bases, and 9 bases stayed unmatched. The CDR3 is 15 residues long. The germline V gene has CDR1 LGHNA and CDR2 YNFKEQ. The CDR3 sequence: CASSSRTGTQETQYF. CDR3 nucleotides: TGTGCCAGCAGTTCTAGGACAGGTACTCAAGAGACCCAGTACTTC.

A few counts support this clone. The chain has TRBV6-5 and TRBJ1-5; D is perhaps TRBD1 (5 bases). This CDR3 has 15 residues. Deletions cut 0 bases from V and 7 bases from J, with 13 bases between. Germline V gene sequence: CDR1 MNHEY, CDR2 SVGAGI. CDR3 residues: CASSYSYKGNQPQHF. CDR3 coding DNA: TGTGCCAGCAGTTACTCGTACAAGGGGAACCAGCCCCAGCATTTT.

The rearrangement joins TRBV5-6 to TRBJ2-1; 9 bases line up with TRBD1. Trimming cost V 4 bases and J 3 bases; bases outside gene matches: 2. The CDR3 sequence is 14 residues long. Germline V lookup: CDR1 SGHDT, CDR2 YYEEEE. The CDR3 reads CASSVTGGYNEQFF. In DNA form, the CDR3 reads TGTGCCAGCAGCGTGACAGGGGGCTACAATGAGCAGTTCTTC.

Comments on this clone: Germline is not matched at one junction end, which may reflect a read error. This CDR3 is CAWSSDLGGAGFTPDGYTF. In DNA form, the CDR3 reads TGTGCCTGGAGCTCAGATTTAGGGGGAGCAGGGTTTACCCCGGATGGTTACACCTTC. The chain uses TRBV30 and TRBJ1-2, with D possibly TRBD1 on 6 matching bases. Per germline, CDR1 GTSNPN and CDR2 SVGIG (reference sequence). The CDR3 is 19 amino acids.

This clone was counted once. The chain is built from TRBV7-2 and TRBJ2-3; 7 nucleotides match TRBD2. The germline V gene encodes CDR1 SGHTA and CDR2 FQGNSA. With V trimmed by 3 bases and J by 6 bases, 9 bases remained unmatched. The CDR3 runs to 15 residues. CDR3 DNA sequence: TGTGCCAGCAGCTTGACCGGGACTAAGGGCGATACGCAGTATTTT. Protein sequence: CASSLTGTKGDTQYF.